One sample yielded the 10 T cell receptor beta chains listed below, sequenced in a study of spatial heterogeneity in lung cancer. Time point of the sample: sample taken at primary tumor resection. Unsorted whole RNA from tumor, nontumor lung or frozen PBMC underwent sequencing. TCRdb passed the 5' RACE reads through MiXCR, listing each CDR3 protein once. The sample includes tens of thousands of distinct CDR3 sequences, under 25% of them seen just once. The sequencing here drew on PBMCs, taken at surgery. Receptors originate from a male donor with early-stage non-small cell lung cancer.

This clonotype was seen many times. The chain couples TRBV7-6 to TRBJ2-1; 9 nucleotides align to TRBD2. V lost 5 bases and J lost 7; bases outside the gene matches: 15. CDR1 is SGHVS and CDR2 is FNYEAQ in the germline V gene. The CDR3 length is 17 residues. This CDR3 reads CASSRRYSGSQGNEQFF. The CDR3 DNA is TGTGCCAGCAGCCGGCGGTATAGCGGGAGTCAAGGGAATGAGCAGTTCTTC.

The rearrangement uses TRBV7-2 and TRBJ2-2, with D maybe TRBD1 (8 bases). The CDR3 runs to 16 residues. V was shortened by 5 bases and J by 5 bases, with 18 bases between the two germline ends. CDR1 SGHTA and CDR2 FQGNSA come from the germline V gene. The CDR3 sequence: CASSARTGRGTGELFF. The CDR3, as DNA: TGTGCCAGCAGCGCCAGGACAGGGAGGGGGACCGGGGAGCTGTTTTTT. The full variable domain, in which reference TRBV7-2 and TRBJ2-2 provide the parts outside the CDR3, is GAGVSQSPSNKVTEKGKDVELRCDPISGHTALYWYRQSLGQGLEFLIYFQGNSAPDKSGLPSDRFSAERTGGSVSTLTIQRTQQEDSAVYLCASSARTGRGTGELFFGEGSRLTVL.

This chain uses TRBV2 with TRBJ2-1; 9 nucleotides match TRBD2. With V trimmed by 4 bases and J by 4 bases, 5 bases remained unmatched. This CDR3 comprises 15 residues. Per germline, CDR1 SNHLY and CDR2 FYNNEI. CDR3: CASSATSGEYNEQFF. DNA of the CDR3: TGTGCCAGCAGTGCGACTAGCGGAGAATACAATGAGCAGTTCTTC.

This clonotype was seen a handful of times. This chain uses TRBV5-1 with TRBJ1-1, with D perhaps TRBD1 (5 bases). The V gene lost 4 bases and the J gene lost 1 base, with 14 bases spanning the gap. The CDR3 has 15 residues. The germline CDR1 and CDR2 sequences are SGHRS and YFSETQ. CDR3 residues: CASSPQTASNTEAFF. In nucleotides, the CDR3 is TGCGCCAGCAGCCCTCAGACAGCCTCGAACACTGAAGCTTTCTTT.

The table lists this clonotype with a few counts. The gene calls are TRBV20-1 and TRBJ2-3; D perhaps matches TRBD1 (6 bases). Germline CDR1 reads DFQATT; CDR2 reads SNEGSKA (reference sequence). Trimming took off 4 bases at V and 5 bases at J, with 13 bases between the two ends. The CDR3 runs 13 residues. As DNA, the CDR3 is TGCAGTGCTACAGGGGCCCGCGGAGATACGCAGTATTTT. This codes for CSATGARGDTQYF.

This clonotype was seen a few times. V usage is TRBV11-2 and J usage is TRBJ2-1, with D perhaps matching TRBD1 or TRBD2 (6 bases each). The V gene's germline CDR1 is SGHAT and CDR2 FQNNGV. Trimming cost V 5 bases and J 2 bases, with 13 bases left between them. The CDR3 totals 15 residues. CDR3: CASSRSEGAYNEQFF. The CDR3 DNA sequence: TGTGCCAGCAGCCGGTCGGAGGGGGCCTACAATGAGCAGTTCTTC.

The table lists this clonotype with many counts. V and J are TRBV30 and TRBJ1-2; D remains ambiguous. Germline CDR1 GTSNPN, CDR2 SVGIG (reference sequence). V was trimmed by 1 base and J by 8 bases, leaving 11 bases between them. This CDR3 is built from 12 residues. The CDR3 here is CAWSAPPLGYTF. The CDR3 DNA is TGTGCCTGGAGTGCTCCACCTCTCGGCTACACCTTC.

Only a few counts were recorded for this clonotype. This chain connects TRBV28 to TRBJ2-7, with D possibly being TRBD1 (5 bases). The ends were cut back, 7 bases at V and 2 bases at J, with 12 bases in the middle. The CDR3 covers 13 residues. The germline gives CDR1 MDHEN, CDR2 SYDVKM. CDR3 sequence: CASMVGQPYEQYF. The CDR3 nucleotides are TGTGCCAGCATGGTAGGACAACCCTACGAGCAGTACTTC. The complete variable domain, with remaining parts taken from reference TRBV28 and TRBJ2-7, reads DVKVTQSSRYLVKRTGEKVFLECVQDMDHENMFWYRQDPGLGLRLIYFSYDVKMKEKGDIPEGYSVSREKKERFSLILESASTNQTSMYLCASMVGQPYEQYFGPGTRLTVT.

A few counts support this clonotype. The chain recombines TRBV29-1 with TRBJ2-2, with a tentative D call TRBD1 (5 bases). Per germline, CDR1 SQVTM and CDR2 ANQGSEA. The CDR3 loop spans 15 amino acids. V lost 0 bases, J lost 5 bases, and 13 bases lay in between. The CDR3: CSVEEGQGLTGELFF. CDR3 DNA sequence: TGCAGCGTTGAAGAGGGCCAGGGATTGACCGGGGAGCTGTTTTTT.

This clonotype has a handful of counts. The genes are TRBV7-9 and TRBJ2-2; D might be TRBD2 (5 bases). Germline values: CDR1 SEHNR, CDR2 FQNEAQ (reference sequence). Trimming removed 4 bases from V and 0 bases from J, with 12 bases in between. The CDR3 covers 16 residues. DNA of the CDR3: TGTGCCAGCAGCTCGGGGTACCAGACGAACACCGGGGAGCTGTTTTTT. As protein: CASSSGYQTNTGELFF.